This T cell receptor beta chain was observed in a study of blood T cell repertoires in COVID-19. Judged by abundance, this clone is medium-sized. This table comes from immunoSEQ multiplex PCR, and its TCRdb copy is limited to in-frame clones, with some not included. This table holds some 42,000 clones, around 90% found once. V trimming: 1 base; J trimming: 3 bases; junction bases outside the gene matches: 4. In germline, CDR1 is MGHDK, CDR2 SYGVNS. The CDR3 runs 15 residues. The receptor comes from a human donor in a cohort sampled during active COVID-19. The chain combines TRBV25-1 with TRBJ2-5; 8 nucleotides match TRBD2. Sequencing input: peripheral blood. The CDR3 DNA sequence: TGTGCCAGCAGTGAATTGACTAGCGTTGAAGAGACCCAGTACTTC. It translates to CASSELTSVEETQYF.